Below, 26 T cell receptor beta chains from the same sample are listed, as sequenced in a study of T cells in Graves' hyperthyroidism and ophthalmopathy. TCR beta CDR3 regions were amplified from RNA. The HTBI primer set served for first-round RT-PCR of the TCR CDR3. TCRdb analysed the multiplex PCR reads with MiXCR anew, one entry per CDR3 protein. Of a few hundred thousand distinct CDR3 sequences in the sample, approximately 15% were seen once. Sequencing was performed on blood. All receptors come from a woman younger than 45 with Graves' hyperthyroidism.

The V and J genes are TRBV27 and TRBJ2-3; D uncertain. The CDR3 totals 14 residues. Germline V lookup: CDR1 MNHEY, CDR2 SMNVEV (reference sequence). Trimming shortened V by 0 bases and J by 4 bases, and 8 bases separated the two germline ends. CDR3 in DNA: TGTGCCAGCAGTTTATCAGCTTCCCCAGATACGCAGTATTTT. Protein sequence: CASSLSASPDTQYF.

This clonotype has at least ten counts. The chain is built from TRBV20-1 and TRBJ2-7, with 7 bases matching TRBD2. CDR1 and CDR2 (germline): DFQATT, SNEGSKA (reference sequence). This CDR3 has 14 residues. After removal of 5 bases from V and 2 bases from J, the junction contained 9 bases not matched to a gene. The CDR3 reads CSAVKRDPTYEQYF. The CDR3 region has the DNA TGCAGTGCTGTAAAGCGGGATCCAACCTACGAGCAGTACTTC.

At least ten counts were recorded for this clonotype. The chain uses TRBV30 and TRBJ1-5; 8 bases map to TRBD1. The CDR3 contains 14 residues. The germline gives CDR1 GTSNPN, CDR2 SVGIG (reference sequence). The J segment lost 5 bases and the V segment lost 3 bases, leaving 6 bases of the junction unmatched. The CDR3 bases are TGTGCCTGGAGCCTTGGACAGGGCGATCAGCCCCAGCATTTT. Protein sequence: CAWSLGQGDQPQHF.

The chain employs TRBV6-1 and TRBJ1-3; possible D gene TRBD1, 6 bases. The CDR3 sequence is 18 residues long. CDR1 and CDR2 from the germline V gene are MNHNS and SASEGT. Trimming stripped 6 bases from V and 0 bases from J, with 21 bases between. CDR3 nucleotide sequence: TGTGCCAGCAGGCGTAACAGGGTTGGGCCCCCCTCTGGAAACACCATATATTTT. It codes for CASRRNRVGPPSGNTIYF.

The chain uses TRBV19 and TRBJ1-1; D is unresolved. The CDR3 runs 15 residues. Between the trimmed V and J ends, which lost 0 bases and 2 bases, there was a span of 10 bases. Germline V CDR1 and CDR2: LNHDA, SQIVND (reference sequence). The CDR3 loop reads CASSIEHSGNTEAFF. CDR3 bases: TGTGCCAGTAGTATAGAGCACAGTGGAAACACTGAAGCTTTCTTT.

This clonotype was seen many times. The chain joins TRBV5-1 to TRBJ2-3; TRBD2 is a possible D gene (6 bases). Germline assignment: CDR1 SGHRS and CDR2 YFSETQ. The CDR3 has 15 residues. The V gene lost 2 bases and the J gene lost 1 base, with 11 bases spanning the gap. CDR3 in amino acids: CASSFGLLGTDTQYF. CDR3 coding DNA: TGCGCCAGCAGCTTCGGACTATTGGGCACAGATACGCAGTATTTT.

This clonotype was picked up many times. The chain employs TRBV7-2 and TRBJ2-7; 12 nucleotides align to TRBD1. This CDR3 contains 16 residues. With V trimmed by 1 base and J by 6 bases, 7 bases remained unmatched. Per germline, CDR1 SGHTA and CDR2 FQGNSA. In nucleotides, the CDR3 is TGTGCCAGCAGCTTAGTAACCGGGACAGGGGGCTCCGAGCAGTACTTC. Encoded protein: CASSLVTGTGGSEQYF.

This clonotype was recorded at least ten times. The genes are TRBV7-3 and TRBJ2-1; D remains ambiguous. Germline-derived CDR1 and CDR2 are SGHTA and FQGTGA. This CDR3 spans 13 amino acids. Trimming removed 4 bases at V and 5 bases at J, with 9 bases between. CDR3 sequence (DNA): TGTGCCAGCAGCTCCCCTGGGGACAATGAGCAGTTCTTC. Protein product: CASSSPGDNEQFF.

V usage is TRBV13 and J usage is TRBJ2-1, with D possibly being TRBD2 (5 bases). With 8 bases removed from V and 5 bases from J, the gap between germline ends came to 13 bases. Germline CDR1 PRHDT, CDR2 FYEKMQ (reference sequence). This CDR3 is 13 amino acids long. The CDR3 region has the DNA TGTGCCAGCTCCGAGGAGGTACACAATGAGCAGTTCTTC. It codes for CASSEEVHNEQFF.

The chain carries TRBV4-1 and TRBJ1-2; TRBD1 is a possible D gene (5 bases). V lost 0 bases and J lost 5, with 13 bases in between. The length of the CDR3 is 15 residues. Germline V gene sequence: CDR1 MGHRA, CDR2 YSYEKL. CDR3 loop: CASSQEMAREYGYTF. In DNA form, the CDR3 reads TGCGCCAGCAGCCAAGAGATGGCCAGGGAATATGGCTACACCTTC.

This clonotype was observed a few times. The rearrangement links TRBV29-1 to TRBJ2-1; 10 nucleotides line up with TRBD1. The V and J ends lost 4 bases and 6 bases, in that order; junction bases with no gene match: 12. CDR1 and CDR2 (germline): SQVTM, ANQGSEA. This CDR3 is 16 amino acids long. CDR3 residues: CSVVRDRGFEANEQFF. The CDR3, as DNA: TGCAGCGTTGTCCGGGACAGGGGATTTGAGGCCAATGAGCAGTTCTTC.

Many counts were recorded for this clonotype. V and J are TRBV6-1 and TRBJ2-7, with a tentative D call TRBD1 (5 bases). Germline values: CDR1 MNHNS, CDR2 SASEGT. CDR3 length equals 14 residues. With 2 bases removed from V and 0 bases from J, the gap between germline ends came to 8 bases. The CDR3 loop reads CASSEMTVSYEQYF. The CDR3 DNA sequence: TGTGCCAGCAGTGAAATGACAGTCTCCTACGAGCAGTACTTC.

This clonotype was detected only a few times. In DNA, the CDR3 is TGTGCCACGACAGGGGGGGTTACCGGGGAGCTGTTTTTT. Encoded protein: CATTGGVTGELFF. V and J are TRBV19 and TRBJ2-2, with 9 nucleotides matching TRBD1. The germline gives CDR1 LNHDA, CDR2 SQIVND (reference sequence). CDR3 length: 13 residues. With 10 bases clipped from V and 5 bases from J, the junction kept 5 bases outside the gene matches. The full variable domain, its missing parts supplied by reference TRBV19 and TRBJ2-2, is DGGITQSPKYLFRKEGQNVTLSCEQNLNHDAMYWYRQDPGQGLRLIYYSQIVNDFQKGDIAEGYSVSREKKESFPLTVTSAQKNPTAFYLCATTGGVTGELFFGEGSRLTVL.

This clonotype was observed many times. The rearrangement uses TRBV12-3 or TRBV12-4 and TRBJ1-1; TRBD1 agrees at 7 bases. V trimming: 7 bases; J trimming: 4 bases; junction bases outside the gene matches: 9. This CDR3 is 14 amino acids long. The CDR3 reads CASTLTGSSTEAFF. The DNA for the CDR3 is TGTGCCAGCACCCTGACAGGGTCGAGCACTGAAGCTTTCTTT.

This clonotype was detected many times. V and J are TRBV11-2 and TRBJ2-5, with 7 nucleotides matching TRBD2. Looked up from germline, CDR1 is SGHAT and CDR2 is FQNNGV. Losses at the gene ends were 0 bases for V and 5 bases for J; bases not matched to a gene: 6. The CDR3 covers 15 residues. This CDR3 reads CASSLDRSGGETQYF. CDR3 DNA: TGTGCCAGCAGCTTAGACCGATCGGGAGGCGAGACCCAGTACTTC.

The chain has TRBV4-3 and TRBJ2-3; D may be TRBD1 (5 bases). Germline V lookup: CDR1 LGHNA, CDR2 YSLEER. With 4 bases removed from V and 4 bases from J, the gap between germline ends came to 15 bases. This CDR3 has 15 residues. CDR3 bases: TGCGCCAGCAGCCGATCCCGACAGACTCCAGATACGCAGTATTTT. This encodes CASSRSRQTPDTQYF.

This clonotype was observed at least ten times. The chain couples TRBV30 to TRBJ1-5, with D possibly matching TRBD1 (6 bases). V was pared by 1 base and J by 6 bases, with 16 bases between. In germline, CDR1 is GTSNPN, CDR2 SVGIG (reference sequence). The CDR3 runs to 15 residues. The CDR3 spells CAWSGGGHVGQPQHF. In nucleotides, the CDR3 is TGTGCCTGGAGTGGTGGGGGGCACGTTGGTCAGCCCCAGCATTTT.

This clonotype was found many times. The chain couples TRBV27 to TRBJ2-1; TRBD1 matches at 8 bases. Germline V gives CDR1 MNHEY, CDR2 SMNVEV (reference sequence). V lost 0 bases and J lost 8; bases outside the gene matches: 3. CDR3 length: 14 residues. The CDR3: CASSLSSRGHEQFF. As DNA, the CDR3 is TGTGCCAGCAGTTTATCGAGCAGGGGGCATGAGCAGTTCTTC.

CDR3 amino acids: CASRGVQGWTEAFF. The DNA for the CDR3 is TGTGCCAGCAGGGGCGTACAGGGCTGGACTGAAGCTTTCTTT. This chain joins TRBV27 and TRBJ1-1; D is perhaps TRBD1 (6 bases). Germline CDR1 MNHEY, CDR2 SMNVEV (reference sequence). V gave up 6 bases and J gave up 5 bases, with 16 bases separating them. This CDR3 has 14 amino acids.

This clonotype was detected many times. The chain couples TRBV19 to TRBJ1-1, with 7 bases matching TRBD1. This CDR3 has 15 amino acids. V lost 3 bases to trimming and J lost 1 base; unmatched junction nucleotides: 5. Germline V gives CDR1 LNHDA, CDR2 SQIVND (reference sequence). The CDR3 sequence: CASSMSDRANTEAFF. The CDR3 region has the DNA TGTGCCAGTAGTATGTCCGACAGGGCGAACACTGAAGCTTTCTTT.

The V gene is TRBV7-8, the J gene TRBJ2-2, with D maybe TRBD1 (5 bases). From germline, CDR1 is SGHVS and CDR2 FQNEAQ. This CDR3 has 17 amino acids. Trimming removed 4 bases from V and 0 bases from J, with 15 bases in between. CDR3 sequence reads: CASSSQRGPTNTGELFF. DNA for the CDR3: TGTGCCAGCAGCTCACAAAGGGGCCCAACGAACACCGGGGAGCTGTTTTTT.

Points on this clonotype: Since no conserved phenylalanine or tryptophan closes the CDR3, a read error is the likely cause. This chain joins TRBV30 and TRBJ1-3; D is undetermined. V was shortened by 4 bases and J by 1 base, with 11 bases between the two germline ends. This CDR3 comprises 14 residues. Germline V CDR1 and CDR2: GTSNPN, SVGIG (reference sequence). For the CDR3, the DNA is TGTGCCTGGAATGCCGGCTCGTCTGGAAACACCATATATTCT. Translated: CAWNAGSSGNTIYS.

The chain recombines TRBV27 with TRBJ2-7; no clear D. The germline gives CDR1 MNHEY, CDR2 SMNVEV (reference sequence). Trimming pared 5 bases from V and 3 bases from J, leaving 14 bases between. This CDR3 is 14 amino acids long. CDR3 residues: CASSISLWDYEQYF. The CDR3 nucleotides read TGTGCCAGCAGTATCTCACTCTGGGACTACGAGCAGTACTTC.

This clonotype has at least ten counts. The rearrangement uses TRBV2 and TRBJ1-5; 9 bases agree with TRBD1. V lost 8 bases to trimming and J lost 6 bases; unmatched junction nucleotides: 14. Looked up from germline, CDR1 is SNHLY and CDR2 is FYNNEI. The CDR3 is 16 amino acids. CDR3 loop: CASGADRGRLAQPQHF. The DNA for the CDR3 is TGTGCCAGCGGAGCGGACAGGGGACGGTTGGCTCAGCCCCAGCATTTT.

J is TRBJ2-3 and V is TRBV30; D not certain. The CDR3 length is 12 residues. Between the trimmed V and J ends, which lost 4 bases and 2 bases, there was a span of 7 bases. Germline values: CDR1 GTSNPN, CDR2 SVGIG (reference sequence). In nucleotides, the CDR3 is TGTGCCTGGACCAGTTACACAGATACGCAGTATTTT. This sequence encodes CAWTSYTDTQYF.

Ten or more counts support this clonotype. This chain joins TRBV28 and TRBJ1-1; D is unresolved. V was clipped by 3 bases and J by 2 bases, with 13 bases between them. The V gene's germline CDR1 is MDHEN and CDR2 SYDVKM. CDR3 length: 15 residues. DNA of the CDR3: TGTGCCAGCAGTTTCCTGGACCATAGAAACACTGAAGCTTTCTTT. It specifies CASSFLDHRNTEAFF.